Included here is one T cell receptor beta chain sequence, with context. Its antigen is currently unknown. Preparation of TCR beta libraries was done by quantitative 5'-RACE with molecular barcodes. MiXCR, applied by TCRdb to the 5' RACE reads, yields one record per CDR3 protein. The sample carries 210,000 or so distinct CDR3 sequences, under 30% recorded once. This entry belongs to a study of CD8 T cells in ankylosing spondylitis. Study outcomes and limitations: A motif in TCR beta, a set of seven to nine highly homologous variants, appeared characteristic of ankylosing spondylitis blood.

The sequenced material came from blood, either unsorted or a sorted T cell fraction (not recorded which). This TCR derives from a male donor with ankylosing spondylitis or in good health (not recorded which).

The CDR3 here is CAIRVRTSGRVNTGELFF. The CDR3 bases are TGTGCCATCAGGGTCCGGACTAGCGGGAGGGTGAACACCGGGGAGCTGTTTTTT. The chain is built from TRBV10-3 and TRBJ2-2, with 15 bases identical to TRBD2. V trimming: 6 bases; J trimming: 1 base; junction bases outside the gene matches: 6. The CDR3 is made up of 18 amino acids. CDR1 and CDR2 from the germline V gene are ENHRY and SYGVKD.